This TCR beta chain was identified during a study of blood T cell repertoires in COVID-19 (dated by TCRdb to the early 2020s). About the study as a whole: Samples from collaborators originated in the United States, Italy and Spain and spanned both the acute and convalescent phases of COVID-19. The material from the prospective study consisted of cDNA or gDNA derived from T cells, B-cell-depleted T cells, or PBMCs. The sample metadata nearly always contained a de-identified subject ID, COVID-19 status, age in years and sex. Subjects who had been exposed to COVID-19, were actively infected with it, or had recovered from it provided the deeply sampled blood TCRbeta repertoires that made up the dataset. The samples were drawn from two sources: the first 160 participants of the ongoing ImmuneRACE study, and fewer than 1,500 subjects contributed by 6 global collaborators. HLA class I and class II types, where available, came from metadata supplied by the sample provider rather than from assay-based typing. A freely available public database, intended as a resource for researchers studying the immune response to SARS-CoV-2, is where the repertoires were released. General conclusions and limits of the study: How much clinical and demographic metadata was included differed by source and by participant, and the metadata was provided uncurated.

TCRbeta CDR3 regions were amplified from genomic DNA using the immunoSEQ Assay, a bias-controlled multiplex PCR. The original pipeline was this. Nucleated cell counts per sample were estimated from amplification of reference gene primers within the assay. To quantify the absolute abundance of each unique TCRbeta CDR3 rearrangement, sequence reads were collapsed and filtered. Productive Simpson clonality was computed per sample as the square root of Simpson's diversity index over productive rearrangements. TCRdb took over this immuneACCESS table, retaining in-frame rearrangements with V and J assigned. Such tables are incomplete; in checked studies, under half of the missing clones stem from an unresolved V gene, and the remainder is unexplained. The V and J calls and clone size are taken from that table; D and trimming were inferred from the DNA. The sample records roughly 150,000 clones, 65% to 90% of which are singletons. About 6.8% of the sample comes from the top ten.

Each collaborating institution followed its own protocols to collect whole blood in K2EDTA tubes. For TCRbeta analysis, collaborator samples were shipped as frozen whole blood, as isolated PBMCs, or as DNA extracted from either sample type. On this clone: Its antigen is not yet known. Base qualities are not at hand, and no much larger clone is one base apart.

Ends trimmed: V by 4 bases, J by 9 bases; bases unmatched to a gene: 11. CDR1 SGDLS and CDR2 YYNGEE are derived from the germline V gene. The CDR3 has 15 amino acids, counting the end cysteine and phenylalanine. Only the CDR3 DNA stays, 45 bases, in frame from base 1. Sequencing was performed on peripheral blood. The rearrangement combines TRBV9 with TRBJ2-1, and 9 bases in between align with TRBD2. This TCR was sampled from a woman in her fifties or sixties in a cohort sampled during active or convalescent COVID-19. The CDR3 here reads CASSPRAGGPGEQFF. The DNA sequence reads TGTGCCAGCAGCCCTCGGGCGGGGGGGCCCGGTGAGCAGTTCTTC.